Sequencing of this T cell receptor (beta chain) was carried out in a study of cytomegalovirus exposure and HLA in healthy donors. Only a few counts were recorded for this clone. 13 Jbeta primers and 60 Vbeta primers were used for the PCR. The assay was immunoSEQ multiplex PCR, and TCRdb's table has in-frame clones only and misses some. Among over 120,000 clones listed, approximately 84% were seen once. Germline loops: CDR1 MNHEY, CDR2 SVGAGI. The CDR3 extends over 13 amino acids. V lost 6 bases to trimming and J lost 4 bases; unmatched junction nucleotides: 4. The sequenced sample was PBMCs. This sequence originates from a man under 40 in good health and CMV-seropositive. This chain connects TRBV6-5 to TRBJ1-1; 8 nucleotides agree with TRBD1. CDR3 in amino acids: CASSFDRGTEAFF. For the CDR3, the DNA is TGTGCCAGCAGCTTCGACAGGGGCACTGAAGCTTTCTTT.